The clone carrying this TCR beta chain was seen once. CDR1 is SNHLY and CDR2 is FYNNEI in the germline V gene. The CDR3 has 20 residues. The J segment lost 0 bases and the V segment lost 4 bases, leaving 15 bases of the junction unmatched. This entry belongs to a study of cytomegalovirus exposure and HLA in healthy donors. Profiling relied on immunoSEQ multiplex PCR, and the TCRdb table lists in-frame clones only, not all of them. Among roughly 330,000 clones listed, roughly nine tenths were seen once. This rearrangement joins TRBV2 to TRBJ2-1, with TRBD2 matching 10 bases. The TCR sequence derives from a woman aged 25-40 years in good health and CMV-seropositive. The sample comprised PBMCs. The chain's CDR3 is CASSVPLAGAFLSSYNEQFF. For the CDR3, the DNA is TGTGCCAGCAGTGTACCCCTAGCGGGGGCCTTCCTCAGCTCCTACAATGAGCAGTTCTTC.